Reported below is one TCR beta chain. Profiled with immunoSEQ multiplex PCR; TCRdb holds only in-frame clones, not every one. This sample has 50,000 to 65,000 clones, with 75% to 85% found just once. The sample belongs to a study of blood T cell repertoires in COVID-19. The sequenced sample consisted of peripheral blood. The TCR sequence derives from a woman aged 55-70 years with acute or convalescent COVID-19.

The CDR3 protein is CAISDSGTAVNSPLHF. In DNA, the CDR3 is TGTGCCATCAGTGATTCAGGGACAGCGGTGAATTCACCCCTCCACTTT. This chain joins TRBV10-3 and TRBJ1-6; 7 nucleotides align to TRBD1. The CDR3 has 16 residues. V shed 3 bases, J shed 7 bases, and the junction held 9 bases outside the gene matches. Germline CDR1 is ENHRY and CDR2 is SYGVKD.